One and the same sample provided the 21 T cell receptor beta chains below, sequenced in a study of blood T cell repertoires in COVID-19 (TCRdb year 2020). Receptor libraries were prepared by the immunoSEQ multiplex PCR assay. Drawn from immuneACCESS, this table holds only the in-frame rearrangements with V and J called that TCRdb kept. Clones are partly lost; checked studies trace under half to an unresolved V gene and leave the rest unexplained. In all, the sample holds about 130,000 clones, and more than 70% of those were seen once. Roughly 3.6% of the sample is held by the ten biggest clonotypes. Sequenced sample: peripheral blood. Receptors were obtained from a woman aged 55-75 years with acute or convalescent COVID-19.

The chain couples TRBV20-1 to TRBJ2-7; possibly TRBD1 for D (6 bases). The V and J ends lost 4 bases and 5 bases respectively, with 9 bases between them. CDR1 and CDR2 (germline): DFQATT, SNEGSKA (reference sequence). The CDR3 has 11 residues. The CDR3 region has the DNA TGCAGTGCTACACAGGGTAACGAGCAGTACGTC. Translated: CSATQGNEQYV.

The rearrangement uses TRBV19 and TRBJ2-2, with D perhaps matching TRBD2 (5 bases). This CDR3 is 15 amino acids long. CDR1 is LNHDA and CDR2 is SQIVND in the germline V gene (reference sequence). With 5 bases removed from V and 2 bases from J, the gap between germline ends came to 12 bases. The CDR3 nucleotides are TGTGCCAGTAGTTCCAGCGGAGCTAACACCGGGGAGCTGTTTTTT. Protein sequence: CASSSSGANTGELFF.

The chain has TRBV3-1 (or the pseudogene TRBV3-2) and TRBJ2-7, with a weak D call TRBD2 (5 bases). The germline V gene has CDR1 LGHDT and CDR2 YNNKEL (reference sequence). The CDR3 runs to 13 residues. V lost 1 base and J lost 6, with 10 bases in between. CDR3 sequence: CASSQGGAAEQYV. The CDR3 region has the DNA TGTGCCAGCAGCCAAGGGGGAGCGGCCGAGCAGTACGTC.

CDR3 DNA sequence: TGCGCCAGCAGCGAGGGACACGGACCCTCTGAAGCTTTCTTT. It encodes CASSEGHGPSEAFF. This chain connects TRBV5-1 to TRBJ1-1; a weak D match, TRBD1 (6 bases). The CDR3 runs to 14 residues. The V end lost 4 bases, the J end lost 6 bases, and 16 bases lay between the germline ends. Per the germline V gene, CDR1 is SGHRS and CDR2 is YFSETQ.

This rearrangement joins TRBV6-5 to TRBJ1-3; TRBD1 matches at 9 bases. Losses at the gene ends were 5 bases for V and 7 bases for J; bases not matched to a gene: 6. The CDR3 has 14 residues. The germline gives CDR1 MNHEY, CDR2 SVGAGI. CDR3 amino acids: CASSPGTGKNTIYF. DNA for the CDR3: TGTGCCAGCAGTCCCGGGACAGGGAAGAACACCATATATTTT.

In DNA form, the CDR3 reads TGCAGCGTTGGTACCCTGGCGGGCACAGATACGCAGTATTTT. It codes for CSVGTLAGTDTQYF. The chain has TRBV29-1 and TRBJ2-3; D is undetermined. The ends were cut back, 4 bases at V and 1 base at J, with 12 bases in the middle. Germline V gene data show CDR1 as SQVTM and CDR2 as ANQGSEA. This CDR3 spans 14 amino acids.

The chain links TRBV2 to TRBJ2-1; 11 bases align to TRBD2. CDR1 and CDR2 from the germline V gene are SNHLY and FYNNEI. The CDR3 consists of 16 residues. Trimming at V came to 2 bases and at J to 6 bases, leaving 6 bases not matched to a gene. The chain's CDR3 is CASSESGLAASNEQFF. The CDR3 nucleotides are TGTGCCAGCAGTGAATCGGGACTAGCGGCATCCAATGAGCAGTTCTTC.

This chain links TRBV5-1 with TRBJ1-1; D is undetermined. Per the germline V gene, CDR1 is SGHRS and CDR2 is YFSETQ. The CDR3 extends over 14 amino acids. The ends were cut back, 3 bases at V and 4 bases at J, with 13 bases in the middle. The CDR3: CASSYGGLVTEAFF. The CDR3 DNA reads TGCGCCAGCAGCTACGGCGGGCTCGTCACTGAAGCTTTCTTT.

The chain employs TRBV4-2 and TRBJ2-3, with 16 bases matching TRBD2. V shed 5 bases and J 2 bases; nucleotides not matched to a gene: 7. The germline gives CDR1 LGHNA, CDR2 YNFKEQ. This CDR3 region has 18 residues. This CDR3 reads CASSSGTSGRGSTDTQYF. The DNA of the CDR3 is TGTGCCAGCAGCTCCGGGACTAGCGGGAGGGGTTCCACAGATACGCAGTATTTT.

V gene TRBV19 combines with J gene TRBJ1-5; 8 bases agree with TRBD1. CDR3 size: 15 residues. Germline V gene lookup returns CDR1 LNHDA and CDR2 SQIVND (reference sequence). The V segment lost 6 bases and the J segment 1 base; nucleotides outside the gene matches: 5. The CDR3 DNA reads TGTGCCAGTAGAACGACAGGGGAAAGCAATCAGCCCCAGCATTTT. It is translated as CASRTTGESNQPQHF.

V usage is TRBV4-1 and J usage is TRBJ2-7; 9 bases agree with TRBD2. The V gene's germline CDR1 is MGHRA and CDR2 YSYEKL. There are 16 residues in the CDR3. The trim removed 0 bases at V and 4 bases at J, leaving 7 bases unmatched. The CDR3 sequence is CASSQDRAGGPYEQYF. In DNA form, the CDR3 reads TGCGCCAGCAGCCAAGATAGGGCGGGAGGGCCTTACGAGCAGTACTTC.

The rearrangement joins TRBV5-4 to TRBJ1-1; 7 bases agree with TRBD1. The CDR3 totals 17 residues. V dropped 4 bases and J dropped 0; count of bases not matched to a gene: 12. The germline gives CDR1 SGHNT, CDR2 YYREEE (reference sequence). Here the CDR3 reads CASSHGQVGVLNTEAFF. The CDR3 DNA reads as TGTGCCAGCAGCCACGGACAGGTTGGCGTACTGAACACTGAAGCTTTCTTT.

The chain links TRBV6-5 to TRBJ2-7, with D hard to call. The CDR3 consists of 11 residues. Germline V gene lookup returns CDR1 MNHEY and CDR2 SVGAGI. The ends were cut back, 8 bases at V and 7 bases at J, with 12 bases in the middle. The CDR3 loop is CASQNAFEQYF. The CDR3 DNA reads as TGTGCCAGCCAGAATGCTTTTGAGCAGTACTTC.

The genes are TRBV11-2 and TRBJ2-7, with D hard to call. The CDR3 extends over 12 amino acids. V was shortened by 5 bases and J by 4 bases, with 9 bases between the two germline ends. Germline V gene data show CDR1 as SGHAT and CDR2 as FQNNGV. CDR3 DNA: TGTGCCAGCAGCCCTACCGCATACGAGCAGTACTTC. The encoded protein is CASSPTAYEQYF. The full variable domain, in which reference TRBV11-2 and TRBJ2-7 provide the parts outside the CDR3, is EAGVAQSPRYKIIEKRQSVAFWCNPISGHATLYWYQQILGQGPKLLIQFQNNGVVDDSQLPKDRFSAERLKGVDSTLKIQPAKLEDSAVYLCASSPTAYEQYFGPGTRLTVT.

This rearrangement joins TRBV18 to TRBJ1-1; a weak D match, TRBD1 (6 bases). This CDR3 has 19 amino acids. The V gene lost 4 bases and the J gene lost 1 base, with 25 bases spanning the gap. The germline V gene has CDR1 KGHSH and CDR2 LQKENI. CDR3 amino acids: CASSQPIGAQQGKNTEAFF. Written as DNA, the CDR3 is TGTGCCAGCTCACAACCAATAGGGGCCCAACAGGGAAAGAACACTGAAGCTTTCTTT.

The V and J genes are TRBV7-8 and TRBJ1-2; D perhaps matches TRBD1 (6 bases). The CDR3 covers 15 residues. The V and J ends lost 5 bases and 5 bases respectively, with 18 bases between them. CDR1 SGHVS and CDR2 FQNEAQ come from the germline V gene. CDR3 residues: CASSNRDTLRYGYTF. The CDR3 bases are TGTGCCAGCAGCAACCGGGACACGCTTCGGTATGGCTACACCTTC.

V and J are TRBV5-4 and TRBJ2-1, with 8 bases lining up with TRBD2. Unmatched junction bases numbered 10, after V lost 5 bases and J lost 3 bases. The CDR3 runs 16 residues. Germline V gene data show CDR1 as SGHNT and CDR2 as YYREEE (reference sequence). In DNA form, the CDR3 reads TGTGCCAGCAGTCGCCGACGGACTAGCAACTACAATGAGCAGTTCTTC. Translated, it gives CASSRRRTSNYNEQFF.

The chain uses TRBV7-7 and TRBJ2-7; weak D call: TRBD2 (6 bases). Per germline, CDR1 SSHAT and CDR2 FNYEAQ (reference sequence). This CDR3 region has 12 residues. Between the trimmed V and J ends, which lost 10 bases and 6 bases, there was a span of 16 bases. The CDR3 loop reads CAKGPAGGEQYF. In DNA, the CDR3 is TGTGCCAAGGGTCCCGCCGGGGGCGAGCAGTACTTC.

The chain combines TRBV5-1 with TRBJ1-2; 8 nucleotides match TRBD1. The ends lost 4 bases at V and 6 bases at J; junction bases unmatched: 11. Germline lookup yields CDR1 SGHRS and CDR2 YFSETQ. The CDR3 sequence is 15 residues long. CDR3 sequence reads: CASSLTTGVRDGYTF. For the CDR3, the DNA is TGCGCCAGCAGCCTAACGACAGGGGTAAGGGATGGCTACACCTTC.

In regard to this clone: The conserved closing phenylalanine or tryptophan is absent in this CDR3, likely reflecting a read error. Because the CDR3's place on the DNA is in doubt, the DNA is left out and the CDR3 is given as listed by TCRdb. The rearrangement joins TRBV30 to TRBJ1-1. The CDR3 contains 11 residues when both ends are counted. CDR1 and CDR2 (germline): GTSNPN, SVGIG (reference sequence). The CDR3 sequence is CAWSSELRSEL.

The rearrangement links TRBV11-2 to TRBJ2-1, with 7 bases identical to TRBD2. The CDR3 runs 16 residues. Germline CDR1 reads SGHAT; CDR2 reads FQNNGV. Trimming cost V 1 base and J 0 bases; bases outside gene matches: 3. This CDR3 is CASSLGAGRSYNEQFF. CDR3 DNA sequence: TGTGCCAGCAGCTTAGGAGCGGGGCGCTCCTACAATGAGCAGTTCTTC.